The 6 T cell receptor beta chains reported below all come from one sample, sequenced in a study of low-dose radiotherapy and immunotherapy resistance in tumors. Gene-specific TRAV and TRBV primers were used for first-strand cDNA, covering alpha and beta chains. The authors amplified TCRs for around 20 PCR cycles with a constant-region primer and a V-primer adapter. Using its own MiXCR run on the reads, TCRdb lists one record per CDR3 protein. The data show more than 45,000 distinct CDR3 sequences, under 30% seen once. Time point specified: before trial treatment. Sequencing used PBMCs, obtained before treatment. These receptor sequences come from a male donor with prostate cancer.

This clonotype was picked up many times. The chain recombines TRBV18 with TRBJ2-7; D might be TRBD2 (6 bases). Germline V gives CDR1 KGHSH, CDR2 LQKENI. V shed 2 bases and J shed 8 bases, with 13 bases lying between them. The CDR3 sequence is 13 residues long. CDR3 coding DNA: TGTGCCAGCTCACCAGAGGGAGGAACAAAGCAGTACTTC. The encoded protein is CASSPEGGTKQYF.

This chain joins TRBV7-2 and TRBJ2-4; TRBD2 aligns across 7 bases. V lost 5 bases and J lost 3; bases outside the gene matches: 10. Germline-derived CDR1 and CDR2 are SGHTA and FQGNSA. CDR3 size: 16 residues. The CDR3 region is CASSAAAGEGKNIQYF. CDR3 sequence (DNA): TGTGCCAGCAGCGCAGCTGCCGGGGAGGGCAAAAACATTCAGTACTTC.

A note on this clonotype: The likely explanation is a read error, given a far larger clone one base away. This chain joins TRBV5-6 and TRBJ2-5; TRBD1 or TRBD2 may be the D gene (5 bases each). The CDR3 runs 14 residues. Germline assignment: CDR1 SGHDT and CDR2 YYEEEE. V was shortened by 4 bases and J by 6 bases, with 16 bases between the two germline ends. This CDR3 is CASSPGPGWKTQYF. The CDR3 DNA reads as TGTGCCAGCAGCCCGGGGCCGGGATGGAAGACCCAGTACTTC.

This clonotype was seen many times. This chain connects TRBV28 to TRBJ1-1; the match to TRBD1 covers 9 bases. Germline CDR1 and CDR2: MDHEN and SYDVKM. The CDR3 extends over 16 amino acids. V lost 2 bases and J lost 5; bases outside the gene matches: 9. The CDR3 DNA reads TGTGCCAGCAGTTTACTACAGGGGGCAGGGGGGACTGAAGCTTTCTTT. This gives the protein CASSLLQGAGGTEAFF. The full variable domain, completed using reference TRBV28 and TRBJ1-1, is DVKVTQSSRYLVKRTGEKVFLECVQDMDHENMFWYRQDPGLGLRLIYFSYDVKMKEKGDIPEGYSVSREKKERFSLILESASTNQTSMYLCASSLLQGAGGTEAFFGQGTRLTVV.

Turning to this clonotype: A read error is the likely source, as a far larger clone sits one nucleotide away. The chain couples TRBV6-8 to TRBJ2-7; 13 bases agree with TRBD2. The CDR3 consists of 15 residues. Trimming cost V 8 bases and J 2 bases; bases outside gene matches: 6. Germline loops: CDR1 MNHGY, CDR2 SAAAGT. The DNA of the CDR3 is TGTGCCAGCGGCGCCACTAGCGGGGGGGCCTACGAGCAGTACTTC. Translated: CASGATSGGAYEQYF.

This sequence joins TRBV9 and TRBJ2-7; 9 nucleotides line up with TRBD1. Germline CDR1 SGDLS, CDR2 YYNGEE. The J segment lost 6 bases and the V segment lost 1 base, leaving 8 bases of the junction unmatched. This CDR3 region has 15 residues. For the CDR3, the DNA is TGTGCCAGCAGCGTAACAGGGGGCCCCTCCAGCGAGCAGTACTTC. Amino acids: CASSVTGGPSSEQYF. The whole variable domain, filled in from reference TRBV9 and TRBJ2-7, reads DSGVTQTPKHLITATGQRVTLRCSPRSGDLSVYWYQQSLDQGLQFLIQYYNGEERAKGNILERFSAQQFPDLHSELNLSSLELGDSALYFCASSVTGGPSSEQYFGPGTRLTVT.